There are a few counts of the clone carrying this T cell receptor beta chain. These data are taken from a study of blood T cell repertoires in COVID-19. Study background: Researchers got acute and convalescent COVID-19 samples from the United States, Italy and Spain.

The V end was cut by 0 bases, the J end by 6 bases, with 15 bases between. Germline CDR1 and CDR2: MNHEY and SMNVEV (reference sequence). The CDR3 has 17 residues. Assay used: immunoSEQ multiplex PCR; TCRdb lists only in-frame clones, some missing. This sample carries 140,000 to 150,000 clones, 85% to 90% of them seen once, and the ten largest clones take roughly 2.1%. The receptor comes from a human donor in a cohort sampled during active COVID-19. The sequencing input was peripheral blood. The chain carries TRBV27 and TRBJ1-6; maybe TRBD1 (5 bases). The CDR3 nucleotides are TGTGCCAGCAGTTTATCGAGCGGGGCTACTCTTAATTCACCCCTCCACTTT. This sequence encodes CASSLSSGATLNSPLHF.